This TCR beta chain originates from a study of neurological immune-mediated disorders. This clonotype was detected many times. The antigen is unknown. The CDR3 extends over 14 amino acids. V was clipped by 0 bases and J by 5 bases, with 8 bases between them. Looked up from germline, CDR1 is MRHNA and CDR2 is SNTAGT. Study results and limitations: The level of TCR clonal expansion was highest in patients with HTLV-1-associated myelopathy and lowest in multiple sclerosis, where it fell below the level seen in healthy controls. No link was found between any clinical or MRI feature and the multiple sclerosis repertoire cluster. Private repertoires in all groups were suggested by the finding that expanded clones across subjects shared no CDR3 amino acid sequences.

5'RACE with 10-nucleotide random UMIs generated the cDNA. TCRdb processed the 5' RACE reads anew with MiXCR; each CDR3 protein has one entry. The table records 80,000 to 85,000 distinct CDR3 sequences, 2.5% to 3% of them present only once. This TCR was sampled from a woman under 40 with multiple sclerosis. The gene calls are TRBV6-4 and TRBJ2-1; D is uncertain. Sequenced: PBMCs. CDR3 in amino acids: CASSDSGENNEQFF. Written as DNA, the CDR3 is TGTGCCAGCAGTGACTCGGGTGAGAACAATGAGCAGTTCTTC.